Reported below is one T cell receptor beta chain. Its cognate antigen has yet to be identified. Library preparation used the immunoSEQ multiplex PCR assay. For the multiplex PCR, a mixture combining 60 forward primers for TCR Vbeta segments and 13 reverse primers for TCR Jbeta segments was used. The CDR3 region of rearranged TCR beta genes was amplified from genomic DNA with a multiplex PCR assay. The amplified TCR beta libraries were sequenced on the Illumina HiSeq System as 87-base-pair reads. Per the authors' processing: A later analysis counted approximately 76 million unique TCR beta chains across the approximately 700 repertoires, and about 10 million of these chains were shared by at least two donors. Raw reads were error-corrected and collapsed into unique sequences by a nearest-neighbor algorithm in which closely related sequences were merged to remove PCR and sequencing errors. V, D and J gene segments were assigned by aligning CDR3 sequences to IMGT reference sequences. For a sequence to be retained, a match of at least six nucleotides to both a V gene segment and a J gene segment was required. A rearrangement was called productive if the CDR3 had no stop codons and remained in frame with V and J, and every other rearrangement was called non-productive. Following IMGT convention, CDR3 was defined as the stretch from the second conserved V-encoded cysteine up to the conserved J-encoded phenylalanine. The earlier analysis of a few hundred of the donors excluded sequences that lacked an unambiguous match to a single V gene segment. In an earlier analysis of a few hundred of the donors, V segments were called functional above 56.7% productive rearrangements and were called segregating when the between-donor standard deviation exceeded 5%. A statistical classification framework was built for diagnosing cytomegalovirus status from the catalog of TCR beta chain sequences. In a later analysis, TCR nucleotide sequences were compared against IMGT/GENE-DB human TR gene sequences so that V and J genes could be assigned. The TCRdist pipeline was used in a later analysis to assign CDR3 sequences and most-parsimonious VDJ recombination scenarios. In a later analysis, each TCR beta chain was defined by its CDR3 amino acid sequence together with its V-gene family, and reads without a unique V-gene family were excluded. In a later analysis, 450 to 600 highly shared, low-generation-probability nucleotide sequences were removed to address suspected cross-contamination and a sequencing artifact. In a later analysis, a clonal expansion index for each public chain was calculated from normalized within-repertoire ranks of inferred template counts. A later analysis computed generation probabilities with a VDJ recombination model fitted to out-of-frame rearrangements, and checked the results against IGoR. A later analysis scored TCR-TCR, TCR-HLA and TCR-CMV co-occurrence with hypergeometric tests, applying a repertoire-size bias correction to TCR pairs. In a later analysis, false discovery rates were estimated by permuting HLA or CMV assignments 20 times. In a later analysis, co-occurring TCRs were grouped using DBSCAN, with TCRdist sequence similarity added in when clustering inside HLA-allele-positive subsets. Repertoires with fewer than 30,000 or more than 120,000 public chains, plus five repertoires with anomalous nucleotide sharing, were excluded from co-occurrence clustering. The immuneACCESS repertoire file appears here via TCRdb, limited to in-frame rearrangements. These files lack a portion of the clones; in checked studies, under half of the deficit traces to unresolved V genes, and the cause of the others is not known. V, J and clone size are those of that table, while D and trimming were read from the DNA. This sample's records show about 67,000 clones. Clones ranked in the top ten supply around 15% of the sample.

The data were obtained in a study of cytomegalovirus exposure and HLA in healthy donors (dated by TCRdb to the late 2010s). Background on the whole study: An earlier analysis of some 500 of the donors reported about 250 Gb of sequence data and 117 million unique TCR beta sequences from some 180 million T cells. About 280 gigabases of sequencing data and around 80 million unique TCR sequences made up an early release that covered nearly 650 HLA-typed donors. Of the roughly 410 genotyped donors, 81% were placed in the genetic ancestry cluster associated with self-reported Caucasian donors. The study aimed to test whether cataloging public T cell receptors could reveal signatures of past pathogen exposure. The T cell repertoires of 670 or so subjects were profiled by immunosequencing and related to cytomegalovirus serostatus. In addition to the first cohort of 666 subjects, a separate validation cohort of 120 different subjects was used. The study combined high-throughput TCR immunosequencing, statistical association of individual TCRs with disease status, and machine learning to predict cytomegalovirus infection status. In a later analysis, previously published TCR beta repertoires from some 640 donors were re-analyzed and high-resolution HLA genotyping was added so that TCR occurrence patterns could be studied. In the later analysis, no new phenotypic data were used to find candidate immune exposures; instead, reliance was placed on TCR beta sequences and their occurrence across donors. In an earlier analysis of 500 to 650 of the donors, high-throughput TCR beta sequencing was used to judge whether each TCR beta V gene segment behaved as functional or pseudogenic. Donor age, sex, ethnicity and CMV serostatus were compiled alongside the repertoire data. Genome-wide SNP genotypes for about 55% of the 666 donors were used in a later genetic analysis, which treated that subset as a discovery cohort. Every discovery cohort repertoire had been produced on one sequencing platform. Both class I and class II loci were covered by HLA typing, at four-digit resolution. The number of typed donors differed by locus: about 629-640 for A, B, C, DRB1 and DQB1; 500 to 550 for DQA1; approximately 610 for DPA1; and 450 to 480 for DPB1. Because of strong linkage in the cohort, five DR-DQ haplotypes were treated as single units for association and clustering. Among roughly 400 genotyped donors of the cohort, an average of roughly 230,000 unique TCR beta nucleotide sequences was sequenced per donor, of which 15% to 20% were non-productive.

General conclusions and limits of the study: In both the original and validation cohorts, the classifier was reported to diagnose cytomegalovirus status with high specificity and sensitivity. In a later analysis, TCR association rates were found to vary across HLA loci, with the most associated TCRs seen for DRB1 alleles and the fewest for HLA-C alleles. At a false discovery rate of 0.05, a later analysis linked 16,000 or so TCR beta sequences to specific HLA alleles. According to a later analysis, parvovirus B19, influenza, CMV and Epstein-Barr virus appeared linked to several top co-occurrence clusters. Correlated functional status among segregating V segments might reflect linkage disequilibrium, but an unknown experimental factor could not be ruled out. Most TCR sequences were seen in very few donors, while some public TCRs were found in many individuals. A later genetic analysis reported fewer N-insertions in productive TCRs among donors in an Asian-associated ancestry cluster than the roughly 700-donor mean. The study gave a list of about 160 TCR beta chains associated with cytomegalovirus. For the cohort, immune exposure information was limited to CMV serostatus. A further reported finding was that TCR beta sequences accurately predicted the HLA-A and HLA-B alleles for most subjects in the first cohort. Because counts were too low, 15 or so rarely observed V segments, including chromosome 9 orphons, were excluded from the earlier analysis of several hundred of the donors. Assigning TCR associations to individual alleles was difficult when HLA alleles, especially DR and DQ, strongly co-occurred. In vitro tests confirmed that three of the cytomegalovirus-associated TCR beta chains recognize cytomegalovirus antigens. Sequencing depth was assumed to be roughly uniform across donors in the presence/absence analyses, though that assumption may not hold. This cohort had only TCR beta chains sequenced, and the lack of alpha or paired-chain data limited which features could be detected. In a later analysis, HLA-associated TCR beta chains were found to be more clonally expanded and to have lower generation probabilities than equally common non-associated chains. In a later analysis, most CMV-associated TCR beta chains were found to appear HLA-restricted, with HLA associations seemingly driven largely by CMV exposure. V-gene and J-gene trimming of TCR beta chains was associated with a missense DCLRE1C variant in a later genetic analysis, and the association was replicated in an independent cohort. According to the authors, the approach could potentially be generalized to other disease states and immunological phenotypes. A cluster of highly shared sequence variants was judged likely to represent a technical artifact of the sequencing pipeline. Broadly in line with IMGT annotations, most TCR beta V segments showed up in productive rearrangements about 90% or about 30% of the time in an earlier analysis of 450 to 600 of the donors. Because some donors lacked HLA typing at each locus, the association tests relied only on the typed subset.

The cohort consisted of approximately 690 healthy bone marrow donors. At the time of sampling, every cohort member was nominally healthy, though immune exposures that went unrecorded were likely present. The donor tested CMV seronegative and was one of the 352 seronegative cohort members. Every donor gave a peripheral blood sample, and the peripheral blood mononuclear cells from that sample were used for TCR beta sequencing. Genomic DNA was extracted from the blood cell samples with the Qiagen DNeasy Blood Extraction Kit. The receptor comes from a boy aged 5-17 years in good health and CMV-seronegative. Specimen: PBMCs.

The sequenced DNA is TGTGCCAGCTCCAGGACTAGCGGGAGTATAAATGAGCAGTTCTTC. Its amino acids are CASSRTSGSINEQFF. Recombination joined TRBV18 with TRBJ2-1; TRBD2 aligns with 13 central bases. From V the trimming removes 6 bases and from J it removes 7 bases, while the gene matches leave 6 bases of the junction unaccounted for. The CDR3 sequence holds 15 residues, the cysteine and phenylalanine included. Only the CDR3 region is kept as DNA, spanning 45 bases read in frame from base 1. The germline V gene yields KGHSH for CDR1 and LQKENI for CDR2.